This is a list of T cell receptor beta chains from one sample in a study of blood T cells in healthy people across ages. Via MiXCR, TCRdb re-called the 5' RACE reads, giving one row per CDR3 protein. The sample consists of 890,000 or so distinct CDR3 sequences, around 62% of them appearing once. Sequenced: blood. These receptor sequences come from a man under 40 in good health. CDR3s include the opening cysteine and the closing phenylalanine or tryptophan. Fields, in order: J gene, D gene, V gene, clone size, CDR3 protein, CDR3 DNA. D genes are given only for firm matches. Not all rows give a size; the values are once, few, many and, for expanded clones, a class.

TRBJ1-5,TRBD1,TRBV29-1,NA,CSVVIGDSYSNQPQHF,TGCAGCGTGGTGATCGGGGACAGTTATAGCAATCAGCCCCAGCATTTT
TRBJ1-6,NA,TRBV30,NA,CAWSGNNSPLHF,TGTGCCTGGAGCGGGAACAATTCACCCCTCCACTTT
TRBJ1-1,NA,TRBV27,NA,CASSPRRTSEAFF,TGTGCCAGCAGTCCCCGTAGAACTTCTGAAGCTTTCTTT
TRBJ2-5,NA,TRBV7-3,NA,CASSSQGGDQETQYF,TGTGCCAGCAGCTCCCAGGGCGGGGACCAAGAGACCCAGTACTTC
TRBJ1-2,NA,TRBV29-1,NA,CSVGIDGTYGYTF,TGCAGCGTAGGAATCGACGGGACCTATGGCTACACCTTC
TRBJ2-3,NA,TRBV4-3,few,CASSQDDRNIDTQYF,TGCGCCAGCAGCCAAGATGACCGCAACATAGATACGCAGTATTTT
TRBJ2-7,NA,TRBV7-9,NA,CASAGGQTYEQCF,TGTGCCAGTGCCGGGGGACAGACCTACGAGCAGTGCTTC
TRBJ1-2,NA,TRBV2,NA,CASRVNYGYTF,TGTGCCAGCAGAGTAAACTATGGCTACACCTTC
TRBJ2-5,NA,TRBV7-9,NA,CASRHGVLETQYF,TGTGCCAGCAGGCACGGGGTCTTAGAGACCCAGTACTTC
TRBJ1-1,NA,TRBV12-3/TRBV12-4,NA,CASSPHGNTEAFF,TGTGCCAGCAGTCCTCACGGAAACACTGAAGCTTTCTTT
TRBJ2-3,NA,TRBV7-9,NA,CASSPKVGGTDTQYF,TGTGCCAGCAGCCCGAAGGTGGGAGGAACAGATACGCAGTATTTT
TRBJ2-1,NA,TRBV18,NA,CASSPPTVGLANNEQFF,TGTGCCAGCTCACCACCGACGGTGGGACTCGCTAACAATGAGCAGTTCTTC
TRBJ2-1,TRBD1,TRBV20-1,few,CSVRDRDSRSNEQFF,TGCAGTGTTAGAGACCGGGACAGCCGAAGTAATGAGCAGTTCTTC
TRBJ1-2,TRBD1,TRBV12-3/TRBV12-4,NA,CASSLGDRILVGYTF,TGTGCCAGCAGTTTAGGGGACAGAATTTTGGTCGGCTACACCTTC
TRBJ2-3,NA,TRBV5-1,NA,CASSLETAWVTDTQYF,TGCGCCAGCAGCTTGGAGACGGCATGGGTGACAGATACGCAGTATTTT
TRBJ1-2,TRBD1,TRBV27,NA,CASSRTSVGTARGYTF,TGTGCCAGCAGCCGAACCTCGGTAGGGACAGCCCGAGGCTACACCTTC
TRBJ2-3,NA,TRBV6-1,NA,CASSEARTGTQYF,TGTGCCAGCAGTGAAGCGAGAACCGGTACGCAGTATTTT
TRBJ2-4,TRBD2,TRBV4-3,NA,CASSPRTSGVQEQYF,TGCGCCAGCAGCCCCAGGACTAGCGGGGTACAAGAGCAGTACTTC
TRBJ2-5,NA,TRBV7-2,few,CASSPPNQETQYF,TGTGCCAGCTCACCACCGAACCAAGAGACCCAGTACTTC
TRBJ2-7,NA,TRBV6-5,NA,CASRPGVSSYEQYF,TGTGCCAGCAGGCCAGGGGTTAGCTCCTACGAGCAGTACTTC
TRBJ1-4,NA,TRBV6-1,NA,CASSEATANNEKLFF,TGTGCCAGCAGTGAAGCAACAGCTAATAATGAAAAACTGTTTTTT
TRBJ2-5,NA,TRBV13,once,CASSLIQGPRETQYF,TGTGCCAGCAGCCTAATCCAGGGGCCGAGGGAGACCCAGTACTTC
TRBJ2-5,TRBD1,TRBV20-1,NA,CSASLGQPLMETQYF,TGCAGTGCTAGCCTGGGACAGCCGCTGATGGAGACCCAGTACTTC
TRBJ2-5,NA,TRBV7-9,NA,CASSLLALGGQETQYF,TGTGCCAGCAGCCTGCTCGCCCTCGGAGGGCAAGAGACCCAGTACTTC
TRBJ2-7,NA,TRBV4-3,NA,CASSQDGVYYEQYF,TGCGCCAGCAGCCAAGACGGGGTCTATTACGAGCAGTACTTC
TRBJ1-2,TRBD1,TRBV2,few,CASSETSGGLDGYTF,TGTGCCAGCAGTGAAACGTCAGGGGGCTTGGATGGCTACACCTTC
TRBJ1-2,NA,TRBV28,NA,CASSPGRAGGYTF,TGTGCCAGCAGTCCCGGAAGGGCAGGGGGCTACACCTTC
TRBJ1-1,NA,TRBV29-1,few,CSALTGGTEAFF,TGCAGCGCCTTGACAGGCGGGACTGAAGCTTTCTTT
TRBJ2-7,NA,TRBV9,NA,CASSPSLGRAEQYF,TGTGCCAGCAGCCCATCTCTAGGGCGGGCCGAGCAGTACTTC
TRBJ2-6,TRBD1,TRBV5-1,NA,CASSALQGAQGANVLTF,TGCGCCAGCAGCGCCTTACAGGGGGCGCAAGGGGCCAACGTCCTGACTTTC
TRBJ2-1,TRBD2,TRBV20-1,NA,CSARGGTSGGYDEQFF,TGCAGTGCTAGAGGGGGGACTAGCGGGGGCTACGATGAGCAGTTCTTC